This entry lists 13 T cell receptor beta chains sequenced from one sample in a study of blood T cells in healthy people across ages. The authors ran a second PCR of about 6 to 11 cycles using a sample-barcoded 5' primer and a J-beta primer mix. TCRdb recomputed calls from the 5' RACE reads with MiXCR, one row per CDR3 protein. The repertoire holds 630,000 or so distinct CDR3 sequences, with about a third as singletons. The source material was blood. The origin of the receptors is a woman aged 80 or older in good health.

This clonotype was observed many times. The V call is TRBV30, the J call TRBJ1-2; 8 bases agree with TRBD1. V dropped 0 bases and J dropped 1; count of bases not matched to a gene: 13. This CDR3 comprises 18 residues. The germline gives CDR1 GTSNPN, CDR2 SVGIG (reference sequence). The DNA of the CDR3 is TGTGCCTGGAGTGTCAGGGGGGGGGACAGGACCTTTAACTATGGCTACACCTTC. Translation: CAWSVRGGDRTFNYGYTF.

The chain links TRBV12-3 or TRBV12-4 to TRBJ2-1; 13 bases line up with TRBD2. Losses at the gene ends were 3 bases for V and 9 bases for J; bases not matched to a gene: 5. The CDR3 consists of 15 residues. In nucleotides, the CDR3 is TGTGCCAGCAGTTTGGGACTAGCGGGAACGAGTGAGCAGTTCTTC. Translating gives CASSLGLAGTSEQFF.

About this clonotype: This sequence may be a read error, since a much larger clone differs from it by one base. CDR3 protein: CASAGGRWNEKLFF. In DNA form, the CDR3 reads TGTGCCAGCGCGGGCGGGCGGTGGAATGAAAAACTGTTTTTT. The V and J genes are TRBV6-5 and TRBJ1-4, with D hard to call. CDR1 and CDR2 from the germline V gene are MNHEY and SVGAGI. The CDR3 covers 14 residues. Trimming stripped 8 bases from V and 5 bases from J, with 15 bases between.

The chain combines TRBV30 with TRBJ1-4; TRBD1 is a possible D gene (6 bases). Germline CDR1 reads GTSNPN; CDR2 reads SVGIG (reference sequence). CDR3 length: 14 residues. Trimming took 2 bases from V and 10 from J, leaving 17 bases between them. CDR3 residues: CAWSLGTYGGKLFF. The CDR3, as DNA: TGTGCCTGGAGTCTCGGGACATACGGGGGAAAACTGTTTTTT.

This sequence joins TRBV20-1 and TRBJ2-3, with TRBD2 as a possible D gene (6 bases). V gave up 0 bases and J gave up 8 bases, with 18 bases separating them. This CDR3 has 15 residues. The germline CDR1 and CDR2 sequences are DFQATT and SNEGSKA (reference sequence). The CDR3: CSAREKGAGQSTQYF. The CDR3 DNA is TGCAGTGCTAGAGAAAAAGGAGCGGGCCAGAGTACGCAGTATTTT.

Only a few counts were recorded for this clonotype. V gene TRBV30 combines with J gene TRBJ1-1; D might be TRBD1 (6 bases). Germline V gene sequence: CDR1 GTSNPN, CDR2 SVGIG (reference sequence). V lost 1 base to trimming and J lost 2 bases, with 17 bases between them. The CDR3 totals 16 residues. CDR3 nucleotides: TGTGCCTGGAGTGCCATCGCCACAGGGAAAAACACTGAAGCTTTCTTT. Its translation is CAWSAIATGKNTEAFF.

At least ten counts were recorded for this clonotype. J is TRBJ1-5 and V is TRBV7-2; TRBD1 matches 8 bases. The CDR3 covers 16 residues. Per the germline V gene, CDR1 is SGHTA and CDR2 is FQGNSA. Trimming removed 2 bases from V and 9 bases from J; junction bases left unmatched: 12. The CDR3, as DNA: TGTGCCAGCAGCTTACGACATTACAGGGGGAGGGTGCCCCAGCATTTT. Amino acid sequence: CASSLRHYRGRVPQHF.

This clonotype is medium-sized by share. The gene calls are TRBV16 and TRBJ2-3, with D possibly being TRBD1 (5 bases). CDR3 length equals 12 residues. Trimming left V 2 bases short and J 7 bases short, with 7 bases between. The germline V gene has CDR1 KGHSY and CDR2 FQNENV. CDR3 bases: TGTGCCAGCAGCCAACGACAGTATACGCAGTATTTT. Protein sequence: CASSQRQYTQYF.

This clonotype has ten or more counts. The V gene is TRBV7-8, the J gene TRBJ1-5, with a tentative D call TRBD1 (6 bases). V lost 2 bases and J 1 base, leaving 12 bases between the germline ends. CDR1 is SGHVS, CDR2 FQNEAQ, per germline. CDR3 length equals 16 residues. The CDR3 DNA sequence: TGTGCCAGCAGCTTAAATGTGGGGGCAAGCAATCAGCCCCAGCATTTT. Translating it yields CASSLNVGASNQPQHF.

Only a few counts were recorded for this clonotype. This may stem from a read error, because a much larger clone lies one nucleotide away. The chain has TRBV3-1 and TRBJ2-5; D is perhaps TRBD2 (7 bases). Germline-derived CDR1 and CDR2 are LGHDT and YNNKEL (reference sequence). The CDR3 is made up of 15 amino acids. V gave up 4 bases and J gave up 5 bases, with 17 bases separating them. CDR3 residues: CASSPGRGASETQYF. The CDR3 region has the DNA TGTGCCAGCAGCCCGGGACGGGGGGCGAGCGAGACCCAGTACTTC.

This clonotype was picked up many times. This chain joins TRBV20-1 and TRBJ2-3; 10 bases fit TRBD2. The V and J ends lost 6 bases and 4 bases, in that order; junction bases with no gene match: 7. CDR3 length: 14 residues. Germline V gene sequence: CDR1 DFQATT, CDR2 SNEGSKA (reference sequence). CDR3: CSALAGERADTQYF. CDR3 DNA: TGCAGTGCCCTAGCGGGGGAGAGGGCAGATACGCAGTATTTT.

Only a few counts were recorded for this clonotype. The chain couples TRBV2 to TRBJ1-2, with 7 bases fitting TRBD1. CDR1 is SNHLY and CDR2 is FYNNEI in the germline V gene. V shed 4 bases and J 3 bases; nucleotides not matched to a gene: 2. The CDR3 spans 13 residues. This chain's CDR3 is CASSAGQYYGYTF. The CDR3 DNA sequence: TGTGCCAGCAGTGCGGGACAGTACTATGGCTACACCTTC.

This clonotype was picked up a small number of times. This chain connects TRBV28 to TRBJ1-2, with 7 nucleotides matching TRBD1. Germline assignment: CDR1 MDHEN and CDR2 SYDVKM. V was pared by 7 bases and J by 3 bases, with 8 bases of the junction left unmatched. This CDR3 comprises 14 residues. CDR3 DNA: TGTGCCAGCAATCCTGGAGGGGGCTACTATGGCTACACCTTC. Protein product: CASNPGGGYYGYTF.